Sequencing of this TCR beta chain was carried out in a study of healthy donors' naive CD4 and CD8 T cells. Each TCR library used around 500 ng of total RNA and a linear amplification protocol. TCRdb recomputed calls from the reads with MiXCR, one row per CDR3 protein. The profile covers approximately 200,000 distinct CDR3 sequences, with about 76% appearing a single time and 2% to 2.5% taken by the ten largest. With 3 bases clipped from V and 2 bases from J, the junction kept 4 bases outside the gene matches. CDR3 size: 15 residues. Germline V lookup: CDR1 MNHEY, CDR2 SVGAGI. Material: naive CD4+ and CD8+ T cells sorted from blood, pooled from several donors. This TCR derives from a pool of human donors in good health; the sample pools cells from several healthy donors. This chain uses TRBV6-5 with TRBJ2-7, with 10 bases fitting TRBD2. The CDR3 reads CASSYSTSGAYEQYF. For the CDR3, the DNA is TGTGCCAGCAGTTATTCCACTAGCGGGGCCTACGAGCAGTACTTC.